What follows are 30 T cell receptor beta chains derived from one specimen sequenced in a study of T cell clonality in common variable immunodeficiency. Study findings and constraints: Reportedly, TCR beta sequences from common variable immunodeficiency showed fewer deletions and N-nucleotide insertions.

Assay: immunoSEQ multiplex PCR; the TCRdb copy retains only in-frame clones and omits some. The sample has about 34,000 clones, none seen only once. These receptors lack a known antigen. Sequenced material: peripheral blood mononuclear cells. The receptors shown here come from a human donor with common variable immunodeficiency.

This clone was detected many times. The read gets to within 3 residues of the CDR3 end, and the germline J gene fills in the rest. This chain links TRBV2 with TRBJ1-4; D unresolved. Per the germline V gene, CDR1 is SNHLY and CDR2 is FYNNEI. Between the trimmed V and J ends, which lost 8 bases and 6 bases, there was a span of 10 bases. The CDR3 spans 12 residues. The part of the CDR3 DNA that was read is TGTGCCAGCGCCGACACGGATGAAAAA. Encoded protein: CASADTDEK. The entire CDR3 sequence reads CASADTDEKLFF.

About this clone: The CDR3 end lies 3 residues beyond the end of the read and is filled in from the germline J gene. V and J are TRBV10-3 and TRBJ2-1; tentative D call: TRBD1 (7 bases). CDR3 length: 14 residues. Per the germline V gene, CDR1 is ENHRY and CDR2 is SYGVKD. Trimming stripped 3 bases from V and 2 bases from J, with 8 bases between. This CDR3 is CAISDRGAYNEQFF. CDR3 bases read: TGTGCCATCAGTGACAGGGGGGCCTACAATGAG.

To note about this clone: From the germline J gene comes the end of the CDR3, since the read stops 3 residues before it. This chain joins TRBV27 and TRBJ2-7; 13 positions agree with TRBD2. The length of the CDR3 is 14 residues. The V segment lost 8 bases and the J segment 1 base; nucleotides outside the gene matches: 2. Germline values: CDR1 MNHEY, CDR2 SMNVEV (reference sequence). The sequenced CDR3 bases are TGTGCCAGCGGACTAGCGGGAGTATCCTACGAG. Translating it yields CASGLAGVSYE. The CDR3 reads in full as CASGLAGVSYEQYF.

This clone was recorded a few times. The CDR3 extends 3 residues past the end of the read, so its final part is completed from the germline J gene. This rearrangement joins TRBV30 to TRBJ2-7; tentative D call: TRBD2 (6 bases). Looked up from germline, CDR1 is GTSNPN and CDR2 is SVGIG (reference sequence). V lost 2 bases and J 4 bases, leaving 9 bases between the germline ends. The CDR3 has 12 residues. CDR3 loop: CAWSPGLYEQYF. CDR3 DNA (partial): TGTGCCTGGAGTCCGGGACTGTACGAG. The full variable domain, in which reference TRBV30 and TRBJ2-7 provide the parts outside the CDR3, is SQTIHQWPATLVQPVGSPLSLECTVEGTSNPNLYWYRQAAGRGLQLLFYSVGIGQISSEVPQNLSASRPQDRQFILSSKKLLLSDSGFYLCAWSPGLYEQYFGPGTRLTVT.

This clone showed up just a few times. The DNA read from the CDR3 is TGTGCCAGCAGGGGAGGGATAGCGGGAGCTTACAATGAG. It yields the protein CASRGGIAGAYNE. The full CDR3 protein is CASRGGIAGAYNEQFF. The chain recombines TRBV7-8 with TRBJ2-1, with 9 bases identical to TRBD2. The read stops 3 residues short of the end of the CDR3; the missing end is completed from the germline J gene. CDR1 is SGHVS and CDR2 is FQNEAQ in the germline V gene. The junction had 10 bases not matched to a gene; V was cut back by 6 bases and J by 4 bases. This CDR3 region has 16 residues.

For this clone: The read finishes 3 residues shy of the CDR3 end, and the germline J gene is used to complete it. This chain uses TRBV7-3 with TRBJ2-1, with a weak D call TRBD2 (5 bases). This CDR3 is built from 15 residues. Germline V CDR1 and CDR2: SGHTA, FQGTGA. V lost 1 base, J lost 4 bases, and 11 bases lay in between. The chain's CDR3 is CASSLRGPGYNEQFF. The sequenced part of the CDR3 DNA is TGTGCCAGCAGCTTAAGAGGGCCTGGGTACAATGAG.

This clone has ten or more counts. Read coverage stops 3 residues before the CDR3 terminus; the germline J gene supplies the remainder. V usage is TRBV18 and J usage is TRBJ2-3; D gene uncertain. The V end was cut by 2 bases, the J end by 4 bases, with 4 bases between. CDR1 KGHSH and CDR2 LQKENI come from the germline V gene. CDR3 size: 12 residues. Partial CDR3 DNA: TGTGCCAGCTCACCAAGGGCAGATACG. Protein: CASSPRADT. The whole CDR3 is CASSPRADTQYF. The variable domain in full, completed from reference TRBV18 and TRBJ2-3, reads NAGVMQNPRHLVRRRGQEARLRCSPMKGHSHVYWYRQLPEEGLKFMVYLQKENIIDESGMPKERFSAEFPKEGPSILRIQQVVRGDSAAYFCASSPRADTQYFGPGTRLTVL.

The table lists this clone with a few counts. The chain's CDR3 is CASSLPGLAGDTGELFF. The sequenced part of the CDR3 DNA is TGTGCCAGCAGCTTACCTGGACTAGCGGGAGACACCGGGGAG. This rearrangement joins TRBV7-3 to TRBJ2-2; 13 nucleotides align to TRBD2. The read is 3 residues too short to cover the CDR3 end, so that end is filled in from the germline J gene. The CDR3 has 17 residues. The junction had 3 bases not matched to a gene; V was cut back by 2 bases and J by 3 bases. Germline-derived CDR1 and CDR2 are SGHTA and FQGTGA.

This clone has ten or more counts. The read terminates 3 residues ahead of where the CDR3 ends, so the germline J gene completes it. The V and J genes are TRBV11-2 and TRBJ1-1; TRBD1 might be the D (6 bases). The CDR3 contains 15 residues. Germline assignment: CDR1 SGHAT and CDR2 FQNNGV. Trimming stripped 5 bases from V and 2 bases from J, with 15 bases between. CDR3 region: CASSIHRARNTEAFF. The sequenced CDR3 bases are TGTGCCAGCAGCATCCACAGGGCGAGAAACACTGAA.

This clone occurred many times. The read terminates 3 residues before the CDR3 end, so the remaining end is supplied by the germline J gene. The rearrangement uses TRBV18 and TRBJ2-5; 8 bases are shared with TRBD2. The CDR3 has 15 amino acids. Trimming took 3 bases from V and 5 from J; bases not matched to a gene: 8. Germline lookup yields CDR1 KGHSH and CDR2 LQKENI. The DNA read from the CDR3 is TGTGCCAGCTCACCTCCGGGACTAGGAGGGGAGACC. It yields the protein CASSPPGLGGET. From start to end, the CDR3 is CASSPPGLGGETQYF.

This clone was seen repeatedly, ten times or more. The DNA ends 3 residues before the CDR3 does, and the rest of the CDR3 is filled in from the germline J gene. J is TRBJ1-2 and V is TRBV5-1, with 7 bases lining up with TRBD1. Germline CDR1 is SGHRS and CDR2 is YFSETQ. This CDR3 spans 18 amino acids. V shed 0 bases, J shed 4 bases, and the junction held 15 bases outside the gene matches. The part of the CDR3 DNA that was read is TGCGCCAGCAGCTTGGTGGGGACAGCCCGAGTGCCTTCCTATGGC. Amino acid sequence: CASSLVGTARVPSYG. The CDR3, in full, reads CASSLVGTARVPSYGYTF.

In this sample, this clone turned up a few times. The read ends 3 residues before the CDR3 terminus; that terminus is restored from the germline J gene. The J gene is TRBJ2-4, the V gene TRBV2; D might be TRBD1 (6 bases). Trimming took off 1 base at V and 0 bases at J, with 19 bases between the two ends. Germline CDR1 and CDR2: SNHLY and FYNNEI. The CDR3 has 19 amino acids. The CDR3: CASSEGAGRGGLAKNIQYF. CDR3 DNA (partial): TGTGCCAGCAGTGAAGGGGCAGGGAGAGGGGGTTTAGCCAAAAACATT.

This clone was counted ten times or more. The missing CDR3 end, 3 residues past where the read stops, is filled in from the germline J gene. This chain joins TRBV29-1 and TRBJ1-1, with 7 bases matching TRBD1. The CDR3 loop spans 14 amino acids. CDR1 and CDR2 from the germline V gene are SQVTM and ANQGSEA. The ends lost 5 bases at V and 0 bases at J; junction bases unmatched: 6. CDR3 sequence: CSVHRQGMNTEAFF. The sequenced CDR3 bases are TGCAGCGTTCATCGACAGGGTATGAACACTGAA.

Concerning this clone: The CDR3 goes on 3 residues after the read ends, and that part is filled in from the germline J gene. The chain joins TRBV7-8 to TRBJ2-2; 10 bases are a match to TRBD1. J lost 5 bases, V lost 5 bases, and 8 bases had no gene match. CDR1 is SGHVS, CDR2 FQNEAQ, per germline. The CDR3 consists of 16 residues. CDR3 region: CASSLRQGALTGELFF. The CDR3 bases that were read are TGTGCCAGCAGCCTCAGACAGGGGGCGCTTACCGGGGAG.

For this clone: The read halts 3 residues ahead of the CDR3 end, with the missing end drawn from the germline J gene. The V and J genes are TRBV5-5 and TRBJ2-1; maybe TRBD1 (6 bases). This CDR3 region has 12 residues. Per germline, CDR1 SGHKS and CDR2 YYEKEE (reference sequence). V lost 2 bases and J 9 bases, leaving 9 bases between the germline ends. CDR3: CASSFSGVEQFF. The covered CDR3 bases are TGTGCCAGCAGCTTTTCAGGGGTTGAG.

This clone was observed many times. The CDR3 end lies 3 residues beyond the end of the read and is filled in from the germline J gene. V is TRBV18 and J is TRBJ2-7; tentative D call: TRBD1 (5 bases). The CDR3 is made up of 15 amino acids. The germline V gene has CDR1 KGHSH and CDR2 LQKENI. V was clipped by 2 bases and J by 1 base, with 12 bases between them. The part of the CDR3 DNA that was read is TGTGCCAGCTCACCAAAGACAGCCGTTTCCTACGAG. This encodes CASSPKTAVSYE. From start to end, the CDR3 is CASSPKTAVSYEQYF.

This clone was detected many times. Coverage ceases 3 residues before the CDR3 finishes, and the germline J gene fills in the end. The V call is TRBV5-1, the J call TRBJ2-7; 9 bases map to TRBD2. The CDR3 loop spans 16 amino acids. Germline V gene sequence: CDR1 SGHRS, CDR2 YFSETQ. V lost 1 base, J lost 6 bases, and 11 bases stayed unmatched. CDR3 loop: CASSLNGGRASGEQYF. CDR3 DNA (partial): TGCGCCAGCAGCTTGAATGGCGGGAGGGCTTCAGGCGAG.

CDR3 DNA (partial): TGTGCCAGTAAGTCTGCGACTCCGAAATTCCGGGACTGGCAAGAGACC. Encoded protein: CASKSATPKFRDWQET. The entire CDR3 reads CASKSATPKFRDWQETQYF. The chain employs TRBV19 and TRBJ2-5; possibly TRBD2 for D (6 bases). Read sequence stops 3 residues before the CDR3 end, and the germline J gene provides the missing end. The CDR3 runs 19 residues. Per germline, CDR1 LNHDA and CDR2 SQIVND (reference sequence). The V end lost 7 bases, the J end lost 2 bases, and 29 bases lay between the germline ends.

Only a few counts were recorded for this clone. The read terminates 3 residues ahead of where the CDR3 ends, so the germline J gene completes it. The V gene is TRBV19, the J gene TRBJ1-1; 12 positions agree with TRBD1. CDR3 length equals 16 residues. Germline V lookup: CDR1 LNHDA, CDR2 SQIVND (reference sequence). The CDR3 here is CASRFNPGQGASEAFF. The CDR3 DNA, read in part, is TGTGCCAGTAGATTTAACCCGGGACAGGGGGCTTCGGAA.

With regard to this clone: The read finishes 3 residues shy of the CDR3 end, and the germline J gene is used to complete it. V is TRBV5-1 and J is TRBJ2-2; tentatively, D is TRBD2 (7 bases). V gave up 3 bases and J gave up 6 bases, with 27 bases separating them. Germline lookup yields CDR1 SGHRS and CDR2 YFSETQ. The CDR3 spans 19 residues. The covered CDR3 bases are TGCGCCAGCAGCTCACAGGGTTCTCAACCGGGCGGGAGCCCCGGGGAG. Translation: CASSSQGSQPGGSPGE. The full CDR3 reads CASSSQGSQPGGSPGELFF.

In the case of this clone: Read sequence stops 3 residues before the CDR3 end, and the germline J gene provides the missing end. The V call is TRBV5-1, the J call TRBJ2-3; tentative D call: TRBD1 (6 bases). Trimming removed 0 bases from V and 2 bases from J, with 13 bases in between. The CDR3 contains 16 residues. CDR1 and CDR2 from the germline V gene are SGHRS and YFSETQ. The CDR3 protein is CASSLGGQGYTDTQYF. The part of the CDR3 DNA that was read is TGCGCCAGCAGCTTGGGGGGGCAGGGATACACAGATACG.

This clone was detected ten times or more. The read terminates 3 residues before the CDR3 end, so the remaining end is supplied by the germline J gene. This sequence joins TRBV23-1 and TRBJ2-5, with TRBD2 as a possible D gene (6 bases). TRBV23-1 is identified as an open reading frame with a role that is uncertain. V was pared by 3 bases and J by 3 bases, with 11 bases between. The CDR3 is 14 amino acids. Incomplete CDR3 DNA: TGCGCCAGCAGTCAGCGGGGCGGGAAAGAGACC. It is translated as CASSQRGGKET. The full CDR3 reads CASSQRGGKETQYF.

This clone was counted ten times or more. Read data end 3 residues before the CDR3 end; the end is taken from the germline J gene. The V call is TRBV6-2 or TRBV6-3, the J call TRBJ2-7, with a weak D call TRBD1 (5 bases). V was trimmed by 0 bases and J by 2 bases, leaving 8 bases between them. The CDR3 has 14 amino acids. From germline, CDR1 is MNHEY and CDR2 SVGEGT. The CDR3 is CASSYSRQPYEQYF. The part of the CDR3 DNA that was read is TGTGCCAGCAGTTACTCGAGACAGCCCTACGAG.

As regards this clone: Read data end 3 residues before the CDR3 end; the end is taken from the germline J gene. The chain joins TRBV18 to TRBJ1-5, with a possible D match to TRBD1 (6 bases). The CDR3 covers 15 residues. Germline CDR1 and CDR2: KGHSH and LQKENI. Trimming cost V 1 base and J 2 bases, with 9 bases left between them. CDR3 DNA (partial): TGTGCCAGCTCACCACAGGGGGTCGGCAATCAGCCC. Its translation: CASSPQGVGNQP. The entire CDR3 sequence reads CASSPQGVGNQPQHF.

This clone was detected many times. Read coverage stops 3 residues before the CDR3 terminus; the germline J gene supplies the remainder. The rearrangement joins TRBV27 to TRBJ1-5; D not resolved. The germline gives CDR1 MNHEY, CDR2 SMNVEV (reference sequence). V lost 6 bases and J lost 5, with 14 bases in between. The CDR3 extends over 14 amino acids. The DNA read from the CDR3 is TGTGCCAGCAGCTCTATGGGCCCTCATCAGCCC. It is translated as CASSSMGPHQP. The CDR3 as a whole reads CASSSMGPHQPQHF.

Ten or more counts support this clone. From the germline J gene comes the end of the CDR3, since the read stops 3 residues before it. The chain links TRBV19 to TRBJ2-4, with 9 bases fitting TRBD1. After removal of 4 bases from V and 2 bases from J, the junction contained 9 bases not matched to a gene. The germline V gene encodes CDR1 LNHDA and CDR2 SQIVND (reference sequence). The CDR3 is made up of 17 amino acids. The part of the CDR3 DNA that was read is TGTGCCAGTAGTACCCTGGACAGGGGCTCGCCCAAAAACATT. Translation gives CASSTLDRGSPKNI. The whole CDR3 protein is CASSTLDRGSPKNIQYF.

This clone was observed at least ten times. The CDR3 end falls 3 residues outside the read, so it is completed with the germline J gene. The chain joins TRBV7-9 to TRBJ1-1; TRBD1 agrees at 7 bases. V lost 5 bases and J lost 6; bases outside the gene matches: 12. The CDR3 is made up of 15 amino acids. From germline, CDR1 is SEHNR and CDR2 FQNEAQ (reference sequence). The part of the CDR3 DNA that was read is TGTGCCAGCAGCACAGACAGGGATAGGGGTCCTGAA. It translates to CASSTDRDRGPE. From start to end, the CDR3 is CASSTDRDRGPEAFF.

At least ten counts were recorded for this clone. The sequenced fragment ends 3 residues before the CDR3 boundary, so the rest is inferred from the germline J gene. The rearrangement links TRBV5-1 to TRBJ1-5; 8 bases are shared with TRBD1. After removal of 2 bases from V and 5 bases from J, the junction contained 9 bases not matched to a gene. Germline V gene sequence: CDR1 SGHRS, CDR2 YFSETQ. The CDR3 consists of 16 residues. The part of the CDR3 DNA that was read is TGCGCCAGCAGCTTAGGGAATACAGGGGGAGATCAGCCC. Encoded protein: CASSLGNTGGDQP. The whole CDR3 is CASSLGNTGGDQPQHF.

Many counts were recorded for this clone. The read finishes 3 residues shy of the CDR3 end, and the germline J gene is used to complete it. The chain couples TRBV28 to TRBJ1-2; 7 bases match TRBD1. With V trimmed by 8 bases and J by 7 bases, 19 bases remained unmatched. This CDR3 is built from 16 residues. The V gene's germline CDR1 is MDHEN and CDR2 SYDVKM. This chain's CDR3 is CASCPPDRPEGVGYTF. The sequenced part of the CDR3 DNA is TGTGCCAGCTGCCCCCCGGACAGGCCTGAAGGAGTTGGC.

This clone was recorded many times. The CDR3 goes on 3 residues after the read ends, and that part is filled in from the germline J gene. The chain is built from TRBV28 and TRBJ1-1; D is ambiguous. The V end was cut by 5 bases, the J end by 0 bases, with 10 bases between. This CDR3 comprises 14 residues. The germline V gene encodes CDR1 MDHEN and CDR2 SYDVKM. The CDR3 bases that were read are TGTGCCAGCAGTCTCGGGCGGGTGAACACTGAA. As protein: CASSLGRVNTE. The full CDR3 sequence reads CASSLGRVNTEAFF.